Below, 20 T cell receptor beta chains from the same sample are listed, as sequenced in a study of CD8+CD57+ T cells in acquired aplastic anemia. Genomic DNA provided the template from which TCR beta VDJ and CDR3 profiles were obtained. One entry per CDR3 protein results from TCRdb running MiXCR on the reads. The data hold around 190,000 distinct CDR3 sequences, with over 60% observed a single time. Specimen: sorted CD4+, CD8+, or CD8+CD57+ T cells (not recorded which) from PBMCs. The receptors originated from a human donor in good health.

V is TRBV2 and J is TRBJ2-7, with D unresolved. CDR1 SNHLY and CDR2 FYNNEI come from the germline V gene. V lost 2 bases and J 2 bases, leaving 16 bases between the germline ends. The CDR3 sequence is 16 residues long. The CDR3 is CASSESLSLNPYEQYF. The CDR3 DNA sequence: TGTGCCAGCAGTGAATCCTTGTCGCTAAACCCCTACGAGCAGTACTTC.

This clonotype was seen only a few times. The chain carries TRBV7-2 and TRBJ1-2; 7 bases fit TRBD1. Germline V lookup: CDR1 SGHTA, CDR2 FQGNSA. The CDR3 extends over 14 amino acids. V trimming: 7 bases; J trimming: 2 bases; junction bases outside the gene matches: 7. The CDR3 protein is CASILDRLNYGYTF. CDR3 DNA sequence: TGTGCCAGCATCCTGGACAGGCTGAACTATGGCTACACCTTC.

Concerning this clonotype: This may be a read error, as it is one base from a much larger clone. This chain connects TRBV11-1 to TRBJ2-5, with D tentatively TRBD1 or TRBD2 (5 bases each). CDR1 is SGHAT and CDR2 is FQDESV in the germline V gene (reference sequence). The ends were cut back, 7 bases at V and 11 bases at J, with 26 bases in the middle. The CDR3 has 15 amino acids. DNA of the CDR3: TGTGCCAGCAAGGTCCCCGGGGCCTCCTACAATGAGCAGTACTTC. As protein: CASKVPGASYNEQYF.

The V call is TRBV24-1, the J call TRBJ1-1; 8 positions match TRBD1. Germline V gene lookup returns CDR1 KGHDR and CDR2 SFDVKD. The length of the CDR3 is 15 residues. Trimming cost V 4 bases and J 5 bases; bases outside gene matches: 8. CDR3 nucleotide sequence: TGTGCCACCAGTGACTCTGGACAGGGTGGGACTGAAGCTTTCTTT. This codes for CATSDSGQGGTEAFF.

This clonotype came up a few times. CDR3 region: CSARVGSTEAFF. Here the CDR3 DNA reads TGCAGTGCTAGAGTAGGGAGCACTGAAGCTTTCTTT. The chain employs TRBV20-1 and TRBJ1-1, with D unclear. Germline CDR1 reads DFQATT; CDR2 reads SNEGSKA (reference sequence). The CDR3 loop spans 12 amino acids. The V gene lost 1 base and the J gene lost 4 bases, with 7 bases spanning the gap.

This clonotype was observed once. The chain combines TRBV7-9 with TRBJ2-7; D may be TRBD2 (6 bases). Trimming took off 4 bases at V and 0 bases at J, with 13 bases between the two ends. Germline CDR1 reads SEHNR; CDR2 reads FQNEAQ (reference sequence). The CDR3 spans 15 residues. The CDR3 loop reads CASSSSSAHSYEQYF. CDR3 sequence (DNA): TGTGCCAGCAGCTCCTCTAGCGCACACTCCTACGAGCAGTACTTC.

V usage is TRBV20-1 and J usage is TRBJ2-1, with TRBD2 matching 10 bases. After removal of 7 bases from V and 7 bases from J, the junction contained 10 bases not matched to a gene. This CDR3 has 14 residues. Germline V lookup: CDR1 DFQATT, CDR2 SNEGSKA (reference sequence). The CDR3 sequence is CSVPSAGGGNEQFF. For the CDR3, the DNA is TGCAGTGTTCCGTCAGCGGGAGGGGGTAATGAGCAGTTCTTC.

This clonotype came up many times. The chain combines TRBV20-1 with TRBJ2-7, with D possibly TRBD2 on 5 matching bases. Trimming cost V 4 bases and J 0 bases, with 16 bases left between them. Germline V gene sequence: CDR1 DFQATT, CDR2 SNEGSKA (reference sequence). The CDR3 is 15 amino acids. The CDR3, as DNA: TGCAGTGCTATCATCGGCTCTGGGAGCTCCTACGAGCAGTACTTC. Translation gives CSAIIGSGSSYEQYF.

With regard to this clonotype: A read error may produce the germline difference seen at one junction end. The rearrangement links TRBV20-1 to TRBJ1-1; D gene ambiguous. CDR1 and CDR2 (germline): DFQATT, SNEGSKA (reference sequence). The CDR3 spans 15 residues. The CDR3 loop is CSARSLENMITEAFF. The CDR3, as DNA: TGCAGCGCTAGAAGCCTAGAAAACATGATCACTGAAGCTTTCTTT.

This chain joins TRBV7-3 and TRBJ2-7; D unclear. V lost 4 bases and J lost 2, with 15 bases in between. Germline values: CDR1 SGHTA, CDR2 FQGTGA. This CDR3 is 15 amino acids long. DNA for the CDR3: TGTGCCAGCAGCTCACAGACCCCGCTCGCCTACGAGCAGTACTTC. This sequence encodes CASSSQTPLAYEQYF.

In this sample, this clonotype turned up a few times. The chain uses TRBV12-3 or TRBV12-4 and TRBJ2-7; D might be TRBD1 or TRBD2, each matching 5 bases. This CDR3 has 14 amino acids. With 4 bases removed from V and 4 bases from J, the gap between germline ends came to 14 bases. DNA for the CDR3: TGTGCCAGCAGTTCGTCCGGGACCTTTTACGAGCAGTACTTC. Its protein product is CASSSSGTFYEQYF.

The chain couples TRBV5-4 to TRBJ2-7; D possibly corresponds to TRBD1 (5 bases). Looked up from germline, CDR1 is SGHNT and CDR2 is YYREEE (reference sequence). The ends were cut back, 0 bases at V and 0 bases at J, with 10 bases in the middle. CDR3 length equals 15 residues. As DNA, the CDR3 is TGTGCCAGCAGCTTGGCCGGTGACAGCTCCTACGAGCAGTACTTC. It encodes CASSLAGDSSYEQYF.

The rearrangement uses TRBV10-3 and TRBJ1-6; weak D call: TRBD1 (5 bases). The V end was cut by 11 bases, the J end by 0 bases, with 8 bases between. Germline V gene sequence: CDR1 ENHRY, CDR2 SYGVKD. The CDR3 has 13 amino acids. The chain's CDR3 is CAGGSSYNSPLHF. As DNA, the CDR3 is TGTGCCGGGGGGAGCTCCTATAATTCACCCCTCCACTTT.

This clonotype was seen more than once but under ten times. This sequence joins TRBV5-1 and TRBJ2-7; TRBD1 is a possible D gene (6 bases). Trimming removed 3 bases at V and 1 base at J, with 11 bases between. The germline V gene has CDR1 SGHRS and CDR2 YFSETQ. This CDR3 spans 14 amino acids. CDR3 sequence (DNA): TGCGCCAGCAGCTACGACAGGCCATCCTACGAGCAGTACTTC. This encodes CASSYDRPSYEQYF. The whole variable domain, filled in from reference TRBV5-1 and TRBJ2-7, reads KAGVTQTPRYLIKTRGQQVTLSCSPISGHRSVSWYQQTPGQGLQFLFEYFSETQRNKGNFPGRFSGRQFSNSRSEMNVSTLELGDSALYLCASSYDRPSYEQYFGPGTRLTVT.

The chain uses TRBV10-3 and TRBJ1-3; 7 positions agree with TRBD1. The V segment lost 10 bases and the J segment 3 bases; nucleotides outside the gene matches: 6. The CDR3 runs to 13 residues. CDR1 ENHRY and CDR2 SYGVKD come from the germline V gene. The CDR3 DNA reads TGTGCCAGCCAAGGGGGCGGTGGAAACACCATATATTTT. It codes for CASQGGGGNTIYF.

The CDR3 DNA sequence: TGTGCCAGCACCAGATTCGGGACACCGAACACTGAAGCTTTCTTT. It codes for CASTRFGTPNTEAFF. The J gene is TRBJ1-1, the V gene TRBV7-9; possible D gene TRBD1, 6 bases. With 7 bases removed from V and 1 base from J, the gap between germline ends came to 16 bases. This CDR3 region has 15 residues. Germline V gene data show CDR1 as SEHNR and CDR2 as FQNEAQ (reference sequence). The variable domain in full, completed from reference TRBV7-9 and TRBJ1-1, reads DTGVSQNPRHKITKRGQNVTFRCDPISEHNRLYWYRQTLGQGPEFLTYFQNEAQLEKSRLLSDRFSAERPKGSFSTLEIQRTEQGDSAMYLCASTRFGTPNTEAFFGQGTRLTVV.

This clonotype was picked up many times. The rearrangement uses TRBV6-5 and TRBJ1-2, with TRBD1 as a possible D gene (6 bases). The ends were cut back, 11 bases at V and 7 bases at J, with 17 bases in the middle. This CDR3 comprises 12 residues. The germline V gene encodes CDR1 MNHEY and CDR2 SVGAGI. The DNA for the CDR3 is TGTGCCGCCTTCGAGGGGGGAGGTGGCTACACCTTC. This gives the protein CAAFEGGGGYTF.

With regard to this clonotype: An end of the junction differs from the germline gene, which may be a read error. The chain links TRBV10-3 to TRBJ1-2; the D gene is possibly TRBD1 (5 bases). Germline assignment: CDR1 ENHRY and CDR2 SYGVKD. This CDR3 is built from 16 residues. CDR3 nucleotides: TGTGCCAGCAGTGAAATAGGGGTCGGTCGGGGGTATGGCTACACCTTC. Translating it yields CASSEIGVGRGYGYTF.

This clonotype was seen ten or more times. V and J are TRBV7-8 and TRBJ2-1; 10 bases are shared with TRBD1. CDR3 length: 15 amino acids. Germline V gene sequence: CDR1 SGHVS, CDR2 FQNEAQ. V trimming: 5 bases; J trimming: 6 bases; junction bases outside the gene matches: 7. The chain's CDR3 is CASSRGTGVRNEQFF. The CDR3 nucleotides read TGTGCCAGCAGCCGCGGGACAGGGGTTCGCAATGAGCAGTTCTTC.

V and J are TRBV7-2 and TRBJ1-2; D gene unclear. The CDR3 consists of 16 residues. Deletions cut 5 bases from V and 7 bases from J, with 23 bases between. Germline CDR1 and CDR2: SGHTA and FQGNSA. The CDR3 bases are TGTGCCAGCAGCATCCCTCAGACTGAGTCTTCCCTTGGCTACACCTTC. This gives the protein CASSIPQTESSLGYTF.